This record covers a single TCR beta chain. This sample is drawn from a study of blood T cell repertoires in COVID-19. Whole-study context: The samples span acute and convalescent COVID-19 from the United States, Italy and Spain. T cells, B-cell-depleted T cells, or PBMCs supplied cDNA or gDNA.

Enrollment of patients from Seattle took place during active infection, with longitudinal follow-up. The CDR3 is 15 amino acids. Trimming removed 0 bases at V and 8 bases at J, with 14 bases between. CDR1 and CDR2 (germline): SGHNT, YENEEA. In the original workflow: Quantification of nucleated cells was approximated via reference gene primer amplification. The data were produced by immunoSEQ multiplex PCR, yet TCRdb's version contains in-frame clones alone and is incomplete. The V and J calls and the clone size are those of that table, but D and trimming were determined from the DNA. The sample contains 250,000 to 400,000 clones, about nine tenths of which appear only once.

The sequenced material came from peripheral blood. This clonotype was sampled from a woman aged 25 to 39 with COVID-19, enrolled during active disease. The rearrangement links TRBV11-3 to TRBJ2-1; maybe TRBD2 (5 bases). CDR3 region: CASSLEAGKSHEQFF. The CDR3 coding sequence is TGTGCCAGCAGCTTAGAGGCCGGGAAGTCACATGAGCAGTTCTTC.